This entry concerns a single T cell receptor beta chain. Its specificity is unknown. The sample contains more than one DNA sequence encoding this CDR3. This sample was included in a study of shared clonotypes between healthy human individuals. Background on the study: The composition of the donors was a couple of women and a few men aged 18 to 49. Study observations and caveats: Sampling used blood alone; tissue repertoires probably differ. Shared across several donors were 4% to 6% of the naive CD4 clonotypes.

Assay: immunoSEQ multiplex PCR; the TCRdb copy retains only in-frame clones and omits some. The sample yields around 940,000 clones, approximately 80% seen once. Adult Caucasians living in Nashville, Tennessee made up all of the donors. The CDR3 runs 13 residues. Per germline, CDR1 SQVTM and CDR2 ANQGSEA. The ends lost 6 bases at V and 0 bases at J; junction bases unmatched: 4. The sequenced sample was memory CD4+ T cells sorted from blood. Subset here: CD45RA-negative fraction. The chain employs TRBV29-1 and TRBJ1-1, with 7 bases aligning to TRBD1. This receptor was obtained from a man in his late teens or twenties in good health. CDR3 in DNA: TGCAGCGTGAAGGGACAGATGAACACTGAAGCTTTCTTT. It is translated as CSVKGQMNTEAFF.